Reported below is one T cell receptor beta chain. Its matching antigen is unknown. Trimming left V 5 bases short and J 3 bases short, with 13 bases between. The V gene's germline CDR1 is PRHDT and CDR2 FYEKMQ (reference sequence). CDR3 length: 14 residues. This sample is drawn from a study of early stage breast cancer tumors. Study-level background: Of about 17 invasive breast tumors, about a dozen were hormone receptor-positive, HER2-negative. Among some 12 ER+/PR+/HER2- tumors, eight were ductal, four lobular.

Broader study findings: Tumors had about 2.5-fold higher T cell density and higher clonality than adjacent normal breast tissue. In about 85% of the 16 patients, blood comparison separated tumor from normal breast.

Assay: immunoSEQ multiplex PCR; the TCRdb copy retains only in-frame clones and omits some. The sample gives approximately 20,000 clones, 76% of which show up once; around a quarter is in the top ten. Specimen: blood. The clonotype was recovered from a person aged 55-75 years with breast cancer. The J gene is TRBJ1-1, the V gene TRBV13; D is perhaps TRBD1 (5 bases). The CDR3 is CASSKGGGDTEAFF. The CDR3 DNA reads TGTGCCAGCAGCAAAGGTGGGGGTGACACTGAAGCTTTCTTT.